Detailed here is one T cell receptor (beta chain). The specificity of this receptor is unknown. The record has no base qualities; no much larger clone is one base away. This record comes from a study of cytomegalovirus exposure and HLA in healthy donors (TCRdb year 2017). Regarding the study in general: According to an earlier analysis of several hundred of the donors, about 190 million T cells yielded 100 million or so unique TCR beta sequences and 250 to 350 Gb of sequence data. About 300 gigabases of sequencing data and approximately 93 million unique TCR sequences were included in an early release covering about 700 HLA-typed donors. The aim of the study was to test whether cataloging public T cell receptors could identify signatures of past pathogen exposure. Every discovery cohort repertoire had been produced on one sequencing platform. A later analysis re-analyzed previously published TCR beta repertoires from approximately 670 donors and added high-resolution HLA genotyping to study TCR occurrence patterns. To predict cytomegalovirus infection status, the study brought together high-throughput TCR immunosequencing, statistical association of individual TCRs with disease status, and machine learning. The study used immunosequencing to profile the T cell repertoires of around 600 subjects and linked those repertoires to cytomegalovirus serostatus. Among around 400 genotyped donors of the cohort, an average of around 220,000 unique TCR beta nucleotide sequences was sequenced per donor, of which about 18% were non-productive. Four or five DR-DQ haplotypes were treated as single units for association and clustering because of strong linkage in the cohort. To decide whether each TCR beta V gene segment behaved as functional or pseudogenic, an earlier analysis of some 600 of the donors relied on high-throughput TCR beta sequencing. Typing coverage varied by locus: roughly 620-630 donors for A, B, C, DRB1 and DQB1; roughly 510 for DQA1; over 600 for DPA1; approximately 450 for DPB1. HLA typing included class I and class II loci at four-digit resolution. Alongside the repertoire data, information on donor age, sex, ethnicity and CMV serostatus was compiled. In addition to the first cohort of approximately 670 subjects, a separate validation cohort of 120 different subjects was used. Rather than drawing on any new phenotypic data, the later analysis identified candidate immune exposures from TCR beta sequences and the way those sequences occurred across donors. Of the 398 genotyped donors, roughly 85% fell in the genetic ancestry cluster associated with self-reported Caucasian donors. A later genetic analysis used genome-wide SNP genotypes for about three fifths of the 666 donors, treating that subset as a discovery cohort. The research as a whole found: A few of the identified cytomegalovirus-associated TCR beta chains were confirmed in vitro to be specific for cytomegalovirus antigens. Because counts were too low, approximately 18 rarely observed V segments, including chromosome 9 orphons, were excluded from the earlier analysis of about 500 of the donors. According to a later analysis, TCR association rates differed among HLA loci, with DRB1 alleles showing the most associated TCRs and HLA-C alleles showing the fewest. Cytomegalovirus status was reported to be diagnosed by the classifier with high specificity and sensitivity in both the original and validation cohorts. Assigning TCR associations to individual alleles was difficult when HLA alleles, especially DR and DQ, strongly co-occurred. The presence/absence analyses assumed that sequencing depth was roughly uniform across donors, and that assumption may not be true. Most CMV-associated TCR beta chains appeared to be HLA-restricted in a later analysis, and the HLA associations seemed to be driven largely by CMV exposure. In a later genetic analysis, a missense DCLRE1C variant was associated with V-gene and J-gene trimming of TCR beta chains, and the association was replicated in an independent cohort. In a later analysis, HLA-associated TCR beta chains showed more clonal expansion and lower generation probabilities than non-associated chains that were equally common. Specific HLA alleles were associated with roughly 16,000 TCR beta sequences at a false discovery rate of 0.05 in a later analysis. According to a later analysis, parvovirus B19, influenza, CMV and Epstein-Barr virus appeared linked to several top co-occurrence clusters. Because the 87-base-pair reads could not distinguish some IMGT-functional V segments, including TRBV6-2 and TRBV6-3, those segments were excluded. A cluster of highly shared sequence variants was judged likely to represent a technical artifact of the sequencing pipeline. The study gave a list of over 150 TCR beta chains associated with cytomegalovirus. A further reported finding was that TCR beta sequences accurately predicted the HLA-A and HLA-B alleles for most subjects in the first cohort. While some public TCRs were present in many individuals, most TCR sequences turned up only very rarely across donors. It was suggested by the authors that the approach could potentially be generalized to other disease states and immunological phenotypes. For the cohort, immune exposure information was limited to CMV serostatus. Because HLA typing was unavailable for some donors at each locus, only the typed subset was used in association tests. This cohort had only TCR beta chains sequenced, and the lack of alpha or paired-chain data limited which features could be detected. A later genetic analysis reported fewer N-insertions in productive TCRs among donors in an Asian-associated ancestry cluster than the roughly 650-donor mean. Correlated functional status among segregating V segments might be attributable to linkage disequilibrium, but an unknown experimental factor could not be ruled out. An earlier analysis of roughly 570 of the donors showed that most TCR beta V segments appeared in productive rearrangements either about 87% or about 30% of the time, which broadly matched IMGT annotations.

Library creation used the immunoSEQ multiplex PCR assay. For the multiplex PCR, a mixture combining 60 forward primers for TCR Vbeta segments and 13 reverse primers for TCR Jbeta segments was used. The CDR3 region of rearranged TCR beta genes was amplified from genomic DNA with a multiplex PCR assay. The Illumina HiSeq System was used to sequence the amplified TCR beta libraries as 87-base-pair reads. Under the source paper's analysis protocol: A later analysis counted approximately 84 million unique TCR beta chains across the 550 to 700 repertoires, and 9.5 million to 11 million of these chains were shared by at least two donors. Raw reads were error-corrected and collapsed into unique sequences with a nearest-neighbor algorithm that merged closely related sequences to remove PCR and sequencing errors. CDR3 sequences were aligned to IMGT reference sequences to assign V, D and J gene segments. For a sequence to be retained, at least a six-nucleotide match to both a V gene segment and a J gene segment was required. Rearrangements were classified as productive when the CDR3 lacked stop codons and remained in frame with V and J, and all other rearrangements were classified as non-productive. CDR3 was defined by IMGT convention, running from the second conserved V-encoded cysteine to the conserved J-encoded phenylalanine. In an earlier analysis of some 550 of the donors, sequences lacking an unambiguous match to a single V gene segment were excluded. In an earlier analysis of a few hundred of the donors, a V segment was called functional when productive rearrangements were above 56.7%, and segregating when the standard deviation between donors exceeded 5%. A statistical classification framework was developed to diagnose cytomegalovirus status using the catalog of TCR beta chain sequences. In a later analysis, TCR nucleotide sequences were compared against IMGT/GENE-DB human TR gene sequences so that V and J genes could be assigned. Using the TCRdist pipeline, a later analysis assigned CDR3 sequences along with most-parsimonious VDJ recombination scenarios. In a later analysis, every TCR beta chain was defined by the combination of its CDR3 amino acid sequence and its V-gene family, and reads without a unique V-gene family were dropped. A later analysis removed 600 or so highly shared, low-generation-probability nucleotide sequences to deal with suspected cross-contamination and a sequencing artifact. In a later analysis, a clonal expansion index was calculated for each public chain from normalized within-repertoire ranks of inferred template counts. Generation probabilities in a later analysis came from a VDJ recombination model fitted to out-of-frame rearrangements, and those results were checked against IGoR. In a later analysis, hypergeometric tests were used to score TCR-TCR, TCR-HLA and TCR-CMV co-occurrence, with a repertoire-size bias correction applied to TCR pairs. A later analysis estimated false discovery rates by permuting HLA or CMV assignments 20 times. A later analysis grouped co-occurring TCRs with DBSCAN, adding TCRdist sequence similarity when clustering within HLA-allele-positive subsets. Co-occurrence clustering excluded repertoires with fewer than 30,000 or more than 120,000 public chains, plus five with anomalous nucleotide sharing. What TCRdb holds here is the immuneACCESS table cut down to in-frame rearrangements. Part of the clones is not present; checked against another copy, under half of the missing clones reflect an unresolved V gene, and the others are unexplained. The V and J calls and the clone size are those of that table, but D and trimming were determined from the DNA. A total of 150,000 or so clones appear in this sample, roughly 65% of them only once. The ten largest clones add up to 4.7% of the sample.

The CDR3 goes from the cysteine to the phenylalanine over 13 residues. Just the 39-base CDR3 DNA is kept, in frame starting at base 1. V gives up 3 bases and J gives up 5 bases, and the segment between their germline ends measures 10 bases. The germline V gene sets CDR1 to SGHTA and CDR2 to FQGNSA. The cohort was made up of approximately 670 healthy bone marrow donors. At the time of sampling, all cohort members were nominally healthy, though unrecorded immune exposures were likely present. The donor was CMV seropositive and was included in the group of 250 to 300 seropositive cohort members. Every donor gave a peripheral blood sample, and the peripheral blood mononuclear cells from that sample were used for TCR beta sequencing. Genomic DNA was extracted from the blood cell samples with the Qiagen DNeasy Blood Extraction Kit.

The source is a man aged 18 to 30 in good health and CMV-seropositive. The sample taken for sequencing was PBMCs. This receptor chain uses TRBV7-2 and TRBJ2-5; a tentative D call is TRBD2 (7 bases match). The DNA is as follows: TGTGCCAGCAGCTTGGGGGGGCTGGAGACCCAGTACTTC. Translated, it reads CASSLGGLETQYF.